This passage covers 18 T cell receptor beta chains from one sample sequenced in a study of cytomegalovirus exposure and HLA in healthy donors. The repertoire was sequenced with immunoSEQ multiplex PCR; TCRdb's copy has only in-frame clones and lacks some. The table lists about 360,000 clones, roughly 89% of them singletons. Input material: PBMCs. The receptors stem from a woman younger than 35 in good health and CMV-seronegative.

This clone was observed a handful of times. V and J are TRBV9 and TRBJ1-2, with D unresolved. Trimming removed 4 bases from V and 6 bases from J, with 10 bases in between. CDR3 length: 12 amino acids. Germline-derived CDR1 and CDR2 are SGDLS and YYNGEE. CDR3 residues: CASSREVNGYTF. In DNA, the CDR3 is TGTGCCAGCAGCCGGGAGGTGAATGGCTACACCTTC.

V gene TRBV5-1 combines with J gene TRBJ2-5; 9 positions match TRBD2. The CDR3 covers 15 residues. The junction had 7 bases not matched to a gene; V was cut back by 3 bases and J by 4 bases. Germline CDR1 SGHRS, CDR2 YFSETQ. This CDR3 reads CASSWSKLAGETQYF. The CDR3 DNA follows: TGCGCCAGCAGCTGGTCAAAACTAGCGGGAGAGACCCAGTACTTC.

This clone was recorded only once. The gene calls are TRBV11-1 and TRBJ2-4; TRBD1 matches at 7 bases. Per the germline V gene, CDR1 is SGHAT and CDR2 is FQDESV (reference sequence). The CDR3 is 18 residues long. V was pared by 9 bases and J by 0 bases, with 17 bases of the junction left unmatched. CDR3 nucleotide sequence: TGTGCCAGACCTTTACAGGGGAAAGGAACTCTAGCCAAAAACATTCAGTACTTC. This translates into CARPLQGKGTLAKNIQYF.

The gene calls are TRBV7-9 and TRBJ2-1; no firm D call. Trimming took off 5 bases at V and 2 bases at J, with 13 bases between the two ends. Germline loops: CDR1 SEHNR, CDR2 FQNEAQ (reference sequence). The CDR3 covers 15 residues. The CDR3 sequence is CASSQEETAYNEQFF. CDR3 nucleotide sequence: TGTGCCAGCAGCCAAGAAGAGACTGCCTACAATGAGCAGTTCTTC.

The chain is built from TRBV18 and TRBJ2-5; 8 nucleotides line up with TRBD1. V trimming: 6 bases; J trimming: 5 bases; junction bases outside the gene matches: 8. The CDR3 sequence is 14 residues long. In germline, CDR1 is KGHSH, CDR2 LQKENI. This CDR3 is CASSRGTGSETQYF. CDR3 coding DNA: TGTGCCAGCTCGCGAGGGACAGGCAGCGAGACCCAGTACTTC.

A few counts support this clone. The chain carries TRBV28 and TRBJ1-1, with 9 bases identical to TRBD1. The junction had 5 bases not matched to a gene; V was cut back by 1 base and J by 11 bases. The CDR3 runs 13 residues. In germline, CDR1 is MDHEN, CDR2 SYDVKM. CDR3 bases: TGTGCCAGCAGTTTATTAGGGACAGGGTGGGCTTTCTTT. Its protein product is CASSLLGTGWAFF.

This sequence joins TRBV2 and TRBJ2-3; D may be TRBD1 (6 bases). The V end was cut by 4 bases, the J end by 2 bases, with 13 bases between. Germline V gene sequence: CDR1 SNHLY, CDR2 FYNNEI. The length of the CDR3 is 15 residues. The CDR3 DNA sequence: TGTGCCAGCAGTGTTCAGGGGACCTTCACAGATACGCAGTATTTT. As protein: CASSVQGTFTDTQYF.

The chain has TRBV4-1 and TRBJ2-7; the match to TRBD2 covers 16 bases. The CDR3 loop spans 19 amino acids. The trim removed 3 bases at V and 3 bases at J, leaving 11 bases unmatched. In germline, CDR1 is MGHRA, CDR2 YSYEKL. The CDR3 here is CASSHLSGTSGRAVYEQYF. The CDR3 bases are TGCGCCAGCAGCCACCTCTCCGGGACTAGCGGGAGGGCCGTCTACGAGCAGTACTTC.

The chain carries TRBV19 and TRBJ1-5; 11 bases are a match to TRBD1. CDR3 length: 15 residues. Germline V gene data show CDR1 as LNHDA and CDR2 as SQIVND (reference sequence). J lost 3 bases, V lost 6 bases, and 4 bases had no gene match. The CDR3 DNA follows: TGTGCCAGTAGACCGGGACAGGGGGTCAATCAGCCCCAGCATTTT. Translation: CASRPGQGVNQPQHF.

The rearrangement uses TRBV13 and TRBJ2-5, with 8 nucleotides matching TRBD1. J lost 3 bases, V lost 5 bases, and 8 bases had no gene match. The CDR3 contains 15 residues. Per germline, CDR1 PRHDT and CDR2 FYEKMQ (reference sequence). The CDR3 loop is CASSPYKTGEETQYF. CDR3 DNA sequence: TGTGCCAGCAGCCCTTACAAGACAGGGGAAGAGACCCAGTACTTC.

The chain uses TRBV7-8 and TRBJ2-7, with a weak D call TRBD1 (6 bases). There are 14 residues in the CDR3. Deletions cut 2 bases from V and 2 bases from J, with 10 bases between. Germline lookup yields CDR1 SGHVS and CDR2 FQNEAQ. CDR3 bases: TGTGCCAGCAGCTTACGGGACATCCCCTACGAGCAGTACTTC. Translation: CASSLRDIPYEQYF.

The V call is TRBV6-6, the J call TRBJ2-3, with D possibly TRBD2 on 6 matching bases. Germline lookup yields CDR1 MNHNY and CDR2 SVGAGI (reference sequence). The germline V and J ends were trimmed by 6 bases and 0 bases, with 10 bases remaining between them. The CDR3 consists of 14 residues. Written as DNA, the CDR3 is TGTGCCAGCAGGGTTAGCGGAAGCACAGATACGCAGTATTTT. Its translation is CASRVSGSTDTQYF.

The chain recombines TRBV18 with TRBJ2-7, with D maybe TRBD1 (6 bases). The CDR3 runs to 14 residues. V gave up 1 base and J gave up 5 bases, with 12 bases separating them. Germline CDR1 KGHSH, CDR2 LQKENI. This CDR3 reads CASSPLVRGDEQYF. CDR3 sequence (DNA): TGTGCCAGCTCACCACTAGTCAGGGGCGACGAGCAGTACTTC.

The genes are TRBV4-1 and TRBJ2-7, with a weak D call TRBD1 (5 bases). The V and J ends lost 3 bases and 4 bases respectively, with 16 bases between them. The CDR3 totals 15 residues. Per germline, CDR1 MGHRA and CDR2 YSYEKL. Here the CDR3 reads CASSHMAGMEYEQYF. The CDR3 DNA reads as TGCGCCAGCAGCCATATGGCAGGGATGGAGTACGAGCAGTACTTC.

V is TRBV2 and J is TRBJ2-5; D gene uncertain. CDR1 SNHLY and CDR2 FYNNEI come from the germline V gene. Trimming shortened V by 10 bases and J by 5 bases, and 17 bases separated the two germline ends. The CDR3 consists of 13 residues. The CDR3 DNA reads as TGTGCCACCTCCGGTAGCCCAATCGAGACCCAGTACTTC. Residues: CATSGSPIETQYF.

The gene calls are TRBV14 and TRBJ1-4; possible D gene TRBD1, 6 bases. Germline CDR1 SGHDN, CDR2 FVKESK. Trimming left V 6 bases short and J 8 bases short, with 25 bases between. The CDR3 has 17 amino acids. The CDR3 DNA reads as TGTGCCAGCAGTCTGCTCCGGGACGGGGGGCTAAGGGAAAAACTGTTTTTT. It translates to CASSLLRDGGLREKLFF. The full variable domain, rest sourced from reference TRBV14 and TRBJ1-4, is EAGVTQFPSHSVIEKGQTVTLRCDPISGHDNLYWYRRVMGKEIKFLLHFVKESKQDESGMPNNRFLAERTGGTYSTLKVQPAELEDSGVYFCASSLLRDGGLREKLFFGSGTQLSVL.

V is TRBV4-2 and J is TRBJ2-3; TRBD1 is a possible D gene (6 bases). V was pared by 0 bases and J by 4 bases, with 20 bases between. The germline V gene encodes CDR1 LGHNA and CDR2 YNFKEQ. The CDR3 runs to 18 residues. The CDR3 loop is CASSQDFLTGLVADTQYF. Here the CDR3 DNA reads TGTGCCAGCAGCCAAGATTTTCTTACAGGGCTGGTTGCAGATACGCAGTATTTT.

This clone was observed a few times. The rearrangement joins TRBV5-1 to TRBJ2-7, with 7 positions matching TRBD1. V lost 4 bases to trimming and J lost 6 bases; unmatched junction nucleotides: 7. This CDR3 region has 13 residues. Per germline, CDR1 SGHRS and CDR2 YFSETQ. CDR3: CASSHDRDGEQYF. CDR3 DNA: TGCGCCAGCAGCCATGACAGGGACGGCGAGCAGTACTTC.